The present TCR beta chain was sequenced within a study of T cell clonality in common variable immunodeficiency. Points from the study as a whole: Fewer TCRbeta clones were shared among CVID subjects than controls. TCRbeta clonality was increased in CVID versus healthy controls.

This CDR3 contains 14 residues. The V gene's germline CDR1 is MNHEY and CDR2 SVGEGT. Sequencing was performed with immunoSEQ multiplex PCR; in TCRdb, only in-frame clones are kept and a portion is missing. There are around 47,000 clones in the sample, none observed a single time. This clone has just a few counts. Its antigen is as yet unknown. The read is 3 residues too short to cover the CDR3 end, so that end is filled in from the germline J gene. Patients and controls were mostly of Caucasian heritage. The V gene is TRBV6-2 or TRBV6-3, the J gene TRBJ1-2, with D possibly TRBD1 on 5 matching bases. This receptor was obtained from a person aged 18 to 75 in good health. The sequencing input was peripheral blood mononuclear cells. This CDR3 reads CAISDTEIYNDYTF. CDR3 DNA, as far as it was read: TGTGCCATCTCGGACACCGAGATATACAATGAC.